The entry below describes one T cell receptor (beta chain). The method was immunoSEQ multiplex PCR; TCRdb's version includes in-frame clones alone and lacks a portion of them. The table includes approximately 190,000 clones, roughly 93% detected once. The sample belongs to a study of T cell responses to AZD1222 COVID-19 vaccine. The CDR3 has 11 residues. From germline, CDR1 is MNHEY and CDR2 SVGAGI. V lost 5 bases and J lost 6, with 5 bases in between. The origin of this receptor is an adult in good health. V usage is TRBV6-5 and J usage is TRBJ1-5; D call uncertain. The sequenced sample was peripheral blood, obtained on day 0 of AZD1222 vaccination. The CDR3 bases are TGTGCCAGCAGTAGCGTTCAGCCCCAGCATTTT. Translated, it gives CASSSVQPQHF.